This T cell receptor (beta chain) was profiled in a study of shared clonotypes between healthy human individuals. Positively selected for CCR7, the CD45RO-negative cells used as naive CD8 cells excluded terminally differentiated effector memory CD45RA+ cells. Findings and limits, study-wide: Naive subsets usually exceeded memory subsets in estimated richness. Represented diversity (both genetic and exposure-history) was limited by the small number of donors. Non-shared clonotypes were found to have lower generation probabilities than the clonotypes that were shared by all four of the sorted-subset donors.

The material for each subset, its genomic DNA, was split evenly across several immunoSEQ plates. Assay: immunoSEQ multiplex PCR; the TCRdb copy retains only in-frame clones and omits some. This table has hundreds of thousands of clones, 80% to 95% appearing once. Germline V gene sequence: CDR1 SQVTM, CDR2 ANQGSEA. The V and J ends lost 1 base and 7 bases, in that order; junction bases with no gene match: 6. The length of the CDR3 is 16 residues. Details on this clone: Its specificity is not known.

The sample was naive CD8+ T cells sorted from blood. The clonotype was recovered from a man aged 25 to 40 in good health. The chain uses TRBV29-1 and TRBJ2-1; 14 bases are shared with TRBD2. CDR3 nucleotide sequence: TGCAGCGTTGAAGTAGTGGGACTAGCGGGAGATAATGAGCAGTTCTTC. It translates to CSVEVVGLAGDNEQFF.